A selection of T cell receptor beta chains follows, all from one sample in a study of T cell repertoires in cytomegalovirus infection. TCRdb re-called the reads with MiXCR, one entry per CDR3 protein. In the table there are around 340,000 distinct CDR3 sequences, roughly 28% of which are singletons. What these receptors recognize is not known. The input for sequencing was cultured PBMCs, taken from culture after CMV antigen stimulation. The origin of the receptors is a human donor in good health (CMV status not recorded). Some clones in this sample may be carry-over from other donors' samples. Both conserved end residues are part of each CDR3. Each record gives: D gene, J gene, V gene, clone size, CDR3 protein, CDR3 DNA. A D gene is named only where the DNA matches it firmly. Rows give clone size only sometimes, using once, few, many, or a class for an expanded clone.

>TRBD2|TRBJ2-1|TRBV4-1|few
CASSHKTGTSGEGGSWGGQFF
TGCGCCAGCAGCCATAAGACCGGGACTAGCGGGGAGGGAGGTTCCTGGGGTGGGCAGTTCTTC
>TRBD2|TRBJ2-3|TRBV3-1|-
CASSLLPGLAGASTDTQYF
TGTGCCAGCAGCCTTCTCCCGGGACTAGCGGGGGCCAGCACAGATACGCAGTATTTT
>TRBD1|TRBJ1-2|TRBV18|-
CASSPPTGSANYGYTF
TGTGCCAGCTCACCACCGACAGGGAGCGCGAACTATGGCTACACCTTC
>TRBD1|TRBJ1-5|TRBV12-3/TRBV12-4|-
CASSSPDRGRDQPQHF
TGTGCCAGCAGTTCTCCCGACAGGGGGCGAGATCAGCCCCAGCATTTT
>-|TRBJ1-1|TRBV4-1|-
CASSQGGLWDNGAFF
TGCGCCAGCAGCCAAGGGGGTCTTTGGGACAATGGAGCTTTCTTT
>-|TRBJ1-1|TRBV29-1|-
CSVPGTSNTEAFF
TGCAGCGTTCCCGGGACGAGCAACACTGAAGCTTTCTTT
>TRBD2|TRBJ2-3|TRBV5-1|-
CASSGGLAGGRTDTQYF
TGCGCCAGCAGCGGGGGACTAGCGGGGGGCCGCACAGATACGCAGTATTTT
>-|TRBJ1-1|TRBV6-1|few
CASSEGQPNTEAFF
TGTGCCAGCAGTGAAGGACAGCCTAACACTGAAGCTTTCTTT
>TRBD2|TRBJ2-2|TRBV6-1|-
CASSVSGRHTGELFF
TGTGCCAGCAGTGTTAGCGGGAGGCACACCGGGGAGCTGTTTTTT
>-|TRBJ2-2|TRBV7-8|-
CASSLAGRGRTGELFF
TGTGCCAGCAGCTTAGCGGGCAGGGGAAGGACCGGGGAGCTGTTTTTT
>TRBD1|TRBJ1-5|TRBV20-1|-
CSAGVQGARQPQHF
TGCAGTGCTGGCGTACAGGGGGCTCGGCAGCCCCAGCATTTT
>-|TRBJ1-2|TRBV6-5|few
CASSYSEGDGYTF
TGTGCCAGCAGTTACTCGGAGGGGGATGGCTACACCTTC
>-|TRBJ1-4|TRBV19|-
CASRRAANEKLFF
TGTGCCAGTAGAAGGGCCGCTAATGAAAAACTGTTTTTT
>-|TRBJ2-5|TRBV6-1|few
CASSSTAGNQETQYF
TGTGCCAGCAGTTCGACGGCGGGGAACCAAGAGACCCAGTACTTC
>-|TRBJ1-4|TRBV7-8|-
CASSLDSEGKLFF
TGTGCCAGCAGCTTAGACAGCGAGGGAAAACTGTTTTTT
>-|TRBJ2-6|TRBV29-1|-
CSVRFSSGANVLTF
TGCAGCGTCAGGTTCAGCTCTGGGGCCAACGTCCTGACTTTC
>-|TRBJ2-7|TRBV24-1|few
CATSDYTPLLYEQYF
TGTGCCACCAGTGATTACACCCCGTTGCTATACGAGCAGTACTTC
>-|TRBJ2-3|TRBV18|few
CASSPSSSDTQYF
TGTGCCAGCTCACCAAGCAGCAGCGATACGCAGTATTTT
>-|TRBJ1-6|TRBV20-1|few
CSAKDHSGSPLHF
TGCAGTGCCAAAGACCACTCAGGATCACCCCTCCACTTT
>-|TRBJ2-5|TRBV7-2|-
CASSLDRPTQTQYF
TGTGCCAGCAGCTTAGACCGACCCACGCAGACCCAGTACTTC
>-|TRBJ1-3|TRBV7-6|-
CASSLESRSSGNTIYF
TGTGCCAGCAGCTTAGAAAGCCGGAGCTCTGGAAACACCATATATTTT
>-|TRBJ1-4|TRBV7-6|few
CASSPRGRTNEKLFF
TGTGCCAGCAGCCCTAGGGGGAGAACTAATGAAAAACTGTTTTTT